The 21 T cell receptor beta chains reported below all come from one sample, sequenced in a study of T cells in Graves' hyperthyroidism and ophthalmopathy. Amplified TCR beta CDR3 regions came from RNA transcripts. The TCR CDR3 was amplified in a first-round RT-PCR using the HTBI primer set. MiXCR was run by TCRdb on the multiplex PCR reads, yielding one entry per CDR3 protein. This sample yields 500,000 to 650,000 distinct CDR3 sequences, of which 15% to 20% are seen a single time; approximately 15% belongs to the top ten. The sequencing input was blood. The receptors derive from a woman aged 18-35 years with Graves' ophthalmopathy.

This CDR3 is CASSLGPSSAPRMRQGTYEQYF. CDR3 nucleotides: TGTGCCAGCAGCTTGGGTCCCTCTTCGGCCCCGCGTATGAGACAGGGAACCTACGAGCAGTACTTC. The V and J genes are TRBV5-6 and TRBJ2-7; 7 bases agree with TRBD1. The CDR3 spans 22 residues. The junction had 26 bases not matched to a gene; V was cut back by 0 bases and J by 2 bases. The germline V gene encodes CDR1 SGHDT and CDR2 YYEEEE.

This clonotype was seen at least ten times. The gene calls are TRBV2 and TRBJ2-3; D is perhaps TRBD1 (6 bases). The CDR3 is made up of 16 amino acids. In germline, CDR1 is SNHLY, CDR2 FYNNEI. V was trimmed by 0 bases and J by 2 bases, leaving 12 bases between them. In DNA, the CDR3 is TGTGCCAGCAGTGAAGCGGGGGCGGCCCCCACAGATACGCAGTATTTT. As protein: CASSEAGAAPTDTQYF.

Regarding this clonotype: One end of the junction varies from germline; a read error may be responsible. The chain recombines TRBV6-2 or TRBV6-3 with TRBJ2-1; 12 bases agree with TRBD2. This CDR3 is built from 16 residues. Germline-derived CDR1 and CDR2 are MNHEY and SVGEGT. The CDR3 DNA reads TGTGCCAGCAATGGACTAGCGGGATTCTCCTACGATGAGCAGTTCTTC. As protein: CASNGLAGFSYDEQFF.

This clonotype was counted a few times. V gene TRBV7-9 combines with J gene TRBJ2-7; D possibly matches TRBD1 or TRBD2 (5 bases each). Germline V gene lookup returns CDR1 SEHNR and CDR2 FQNEAQ (reference sequence). The V and J ends lost 5 bases and 3 bases respectively, with 11 bases between them. This CDR3 contains 13 residues. CDR3 in amino acids: CASSPRDHYEQYF. CDR3 in DNA: TGTGCCAGCAGCCCCAGGGACCACTACGAGCAGTACTTC.

Many counts were recorded for this clonotype. V gene TRBV20-1 combines with J gene TRBJ2-1; no firm D call. The CDR3 spans 13 residues. CDR1 DFQATT and CDR2 SNEGSKA come from the germline V gene (reference sequence). V was pared by 3 bases and J by 8 bases, with 14 bases between. CDR3 DNA: TGCAGTGCTAGTCAAGGCCACTTCGATGAGCAGTTCTTC. This sequence encodes CSASQGHFDEQFF.

This clonotype was seen many times. The chain employs TRBV25-1 and TRBJ2-1; tentative D call: TRBD2 (6 bases). The germline V gene has CDR1 MGHDK and CDR2 SYGVNS. The germline V and J ends were trimmed by 6 bases and 9 bases, with 15 bases remaining between them. This CDR3 comprises 13 residues. The DNA of the CDR3 is TGTGCCAGCAGGCCTAGCTCCGGGGGTGAGCAGTTCTTC. This gives the protein CASRPSSGGEQFF.

This clonotype was seen a few times. The V gene is TRBV9, the J gene TRBJ1-2, with a tentative D call TRBD1 (5 bases). Germline V gene lookup returns CDR1 SGDLS and CDR2 YYNGEE. Trimming left V 0 bases short and J 6 bases short, with 12 bases between. This CDR3 spans 14 amino acids. The CDR3 loop is CASSVGKGRNGYTF. CDR3 DNA sequence: TGTGCCAGCAGCGTAGGGAAGGGGCGTAATGGCTACACCTTC.

The V gene is TRBV12-5, the J gene TRBJ2-1, with TRBD1 matching 12 bases. CDR3 length: 17 residues. Germline V gene lookup returns CDR1 LGHNT and CDR2 FRNRAP. J was trimmed by 7 bases and V by 0 bases; bases with no gene match: 7. In DNA, the CDR3 is TGTGCTAGTGGTTTGGTACTGGGACAGGGGGCGATTAATGAGCAGTTCTTC. It encodes CASGLVLGQGAINEQFF.

This clonotype was seen repeatedly, ten times or more. The chain links TRBV20-1 to TRBJ2-1; D is possibly TRBD2 (6 bases). This CDR3 region has 14 residues. Trimming shortened V by 0 bases and J by 4 bases, and 10 bases separated the two germline ends. Per the germline V gene, CDR1 is DFQATT and CDR2 is SNEGSKA (reference sequence). CDR3 DNA sequence: TGCAGTGCTAGAGATCGGAGGGAATACAATGAGCAGTTCTTC. Translated: CSARDRREYNEQFF.

The chain employs TRBV12-3 or TRBV12-4 and TRBJ1-4; D unresolved. The CDR3 extends over 14 amino acids. The V end lost 3 bases, the J end lost 5 bases, and 10 bases lay between the germline ends. CDR3 in DNA: TGTGCCAGCAGTTTTGGGCTTGTAAATGAAAAACTGTTTTTT. It encodes CASSFGLVNEKLFF.

The chain recombines TRBV7-9 with TRBJ1-2; D is perhaps TRBD1 (5 bases). Germline V gives CDR1 SEHNR, CDR2 FQNEAQ (reference sequence). This CDR3 has 12 residues. V lost 3 bases to trimming and J lost 8 bases, with 10 bases between them. In DNA, the CDR3 is TGTGCCAGCAGCTTGGACACTGGAGGCTACACCTTC. Encoded protein: CASSLDTGGYTF.

The CDR3 sequence is CASSPRDSLYEQYF. Here the CDR3 DNA reads TGCGCCAGCAGCCCCCGGGACAGCCTCTACGAGCAGTACTTC. The chain couples TRBV4-1 to TRBJ2-7; 7 nucleotides line up with TRBD1. The V segment lost 4 bases and the J segment 3 bases; nucleotides outside the gene matches: 6. Germline values: CDR1 MGHRA, CDR2 YSYEKL. This CDR3 spans 14 amino acids.

This clonotype has a count of ten or more. This sequence joins TRBV27 and TRBJ1-2, with D tentatively TRBD1 (6 bases). V lost 5 bases to trimming and J lost 3 bases, with 13 bases between them. The CDR3 consists of 14 residues. CDR1 and CDR2 (germline): MNHEY, SMNVEV (reference sequence). The CDR3 sequence: CASSPLTGYYGYTF. CDR3 coding DNA: TGTGCCAGCAGTCCACTTACAGGGTACTATGGCTACACCTTC.

Points on this clonotype: An end of the junction does not agree with germline; a read error may underlie this. The chain joins TRBV3-1 to TRBJ1-2, with 12 bases that match TRBD1. Germline V CDR1 and CDR2: LGHDT, YNNKEL (reference sequence). There are 14 residues in the CDR3. This CDR3 reads CASSPGQGARGYAF. The DNA of the CDR3 is TGTGCCAGCAGCCCGGGACAGGGGGCGCGAGGCTACGCCTTC.

The table lists this clonotype with many counts. J is TRBJ2-3 and V is TRBV7-9, with D possibly being TRBD2 (6 bases). The CDR3 is 14 amino acids. Germline lookup yields CDR1 SEHNR and CDR2 FQNEAQ (reference sequence). V was pared by 4 bases and J by 3 bases, with 11 bases between. CDR3 DNA: TGTGCCAGCAGCTCGACGACTAGTACAGATACGCAGTATTTT. It specifies CASSSTTSTDTQYF. Filled out from reference TRBV7-9 and TRBJ2-3, the complete variable domain reads DTGVSQNPRHKITKRGQNVTFRCDPISEHNRLYWYRQTLGQGPEFLTYFQNEAQLEKSRLLSDRFSAERPKGSFSTLEIQRTEQGDSAMYLCASSSTTSTDTQYFGPGTRLTVL.

This clonotype was found many times. The genes are TRBV11-2 and TRBJ1-1; perhaps TRBD1 as D (5 bases). The ends were cut back, 0 bases at V and 0 bases at J, with 14 bases in the middle. The CDR3 length is 17 residues. The germline V gene encodes CDR1 SGHAT and CDR2 FQNNGV. The CDR3 region has the DNA TGTGCCAGCAGCTTAGATGGGGGAATAGGAATGAACACTGAAGCTTTCTTT. Protein sequence: CASSLDGGIGMNTEAFF.

This clonotype occurred many times. The chain has TRBV6-1 and TRBJ2-1, with D maybe TRBD2 (7 bases). CDR3 length equals 16 residues. Germline V lookup: CDR1 MNHNS, CDR2 SASEGT. V dropped 6 bases and J dropped 5 bases, with 20 bases sitting between them. CDR3 sequence (DNA): TGTGCCAGCAGACCCTTGGGGGGGCAGCTTAACAATGAGCAGTTCTTC. Its protein product is CASRPLGGQLNNEQFF.

This clonotype has a count of ten or more. The gene calls are TRBV28 and TRBJ1-5; no definite D call. The CDR3 spans 14 residues. Germline V lookup: CDR1 MDHEN, CDR2 SYDVKM. V dropped 6 bases and J dropped 2 bases, with 11 bases sitting between them. The CDR3 protein is CASRWGEGNQPQHF. CDR3 DNA: TGTGCCAGCAGATGGGGAGAGGGCAATCAGCCCCAGCATTTT.

This clonotype was seen only a few times. V and J are TRBV10-2 and TRBJ2-5; 11 bases fit TRBD2. The CDR3 contains 15 residues. The germline gives CDR1 WSHSY, CDR2 SAAADI. V trimming: 4 bases; J trimming: 4 bases; junction bases outside the gene matches: 5. Here the CDR3 reads CASSVASGGRETQYF. The CDR3 coding sequence is TGCGCCAGCAGTGTGGCTAGCGGGGGGCGAGAGACCCAGTACTTC.

The V call is TRBV7-9, the J call TRBJ2-7; 7 bases agree with TRBD1. After removal of 5 bases from V and 4 bases from J, the junction contained 5 bases not matched to a gene. CDR3 size: 13 residues. Germline V gives CDR1 SEHNR, CDR2 FQNEAQ (reference sequence). CDR3: CASSPTGQYEQYF. CDR3 coding DNA: TGTGCCAGCAGCCCCACGGGACAGTACGAGCAGTACTTC.

Ten or more counts support this clonotype. The genes are TRBV7-2 and TRBJ2-4, with 7 bases aligning to TRBD2. The CDR3 sequence is 22 residues long. Looked up from germline, CDR1 is SGHTA and CDR2 is FQGNSA. Trimming removed 1 base from V and 0 bases from J; junction bases left unmatched: 21. The CDR3 reads CASSLGPLAWRGKALAKNIQYF. The CDR3 DNA follows: TGTGCCAGCAGCTTAGGCCCCCTAGCTTGGCGGGGGAAGGCTCTAGCCAAAAACATTCAGTACTTC.